A selection of T cell receptor beta chains follows, all from one sample in a study of T cell repertoires in cytomegalovirus infection. One entry per CDR3 protein results from TCRdb running MiXCR on the reads. This sample carries around 530,000 distinct CDR3 sequences, about 30% of them seen once, and the ten largest clones take 13%. The sample taken for sequencing was PBMCs. Receptor source: a human donor in good health (CMV status not recorded). Some clones in this sample may be carry-over from other donors' samples. The CDR3 runs from the conserved cysteine through the conserved F or W. Each record gives: V gene, clone size, D gene, J gene, CDR3 protein, CDR3 DNA. D genes are given only for firm matches. Clone size is stated in some rows and not others, as once, few, many or a class when expanded.

V: TRBV7-2; size: many; D: TRBD2; J: TRBJ2-5; CDR3: CASSLGLAGGPETQYF; DNA: TGTGCCAGCAGCTTAGGGCTAGCGGGAGGGCCAGAGACCCAGTACTTC
V: TRBV12-3/TRBV12-4; size: many; D: .; J: TRBJ2-2; CDR3: CASSLDSWVATTTGELFF; DNA: TGTGCCAGCAGTTTAGATTCTTGGGTGGCTACTACCACCGGGGAGCTGTTTTTT
V: TRBV13; size: once; D: .; J: TRBJ2-5; CDR3: CASKTLGQRAETQYF; DNA: TGTGCCAGCAAAACCCTGGGGCAGAGGGCAGAGACCCAGTACTTC
V: TRBV7-9; size: .; D: .; J: TRBJ2-7; CDR3: CASSPIARYEQYF; DNA: TGTGCCAGCAGCCCCATAGCCCGGTACGAGCAGTACTTC
V: TRBV14; size: few; D: TRBD2; J: TRBJ2-5; CDR3: CASSARLAGGWETQYF; DNA: TGTGCCAGCAGCGCCCGACTAGCGGGAGGATGGGAGACCCAGTACTTC
V: TRBV6-1; size: .; D: TRBD2; J: TRBJ2-7; CDR3: CASSEGPSGTYEQYF; DNA: TGTGCCAGCAGCGAAGGGCCTAGCGGTACCTACGAGCAGTACTTC
V: TRBV5-6; size: few; D: .; J: TRBJ2-5; CDR3: CASSLGTLETQYF; DNA: TGTGCCAGCAGCTTGGGGACCTTGGAGACCCAGTACTTC
V: TRBV24-1; size: few; D: .; J: TRBJ2-1; CDR3: CATSDLVGNEQFF; DNA: TGTGCCACCAGTGATTTAGTCGGCAATGAGCAGTTCTTC
V: TRBV7-2; size: many; D: .; J: TRBJ1-4; CDR3: CASSLVVYNEKLFF; DNA: TGTGCCAGCAGCTTAGTTGTCTATAATGAAAAACTGTTTTTT
V: TRBV14; size: .; D: .; J: TRBJ1-4; CDR3: CASSPSFGSGKLFF; DNA: TGTGCCAGCAGCCCTTCCTTCGGGAGTGGAAAACTGTTTTTT
V: TRBV12-5; size: .; D: .; J: TRBJ2-3; CDR3: CASGPDAASTDTQYF; DNA: TGTGCTAGTGGACCCGACGCGGCTAGCACAGATACGCAGTATTTT
V: TRBV7-8; size: .; D: TRBD2; J: TRBJ2-2; CDR3: CASTKSRTSGSTGELFF; DNA: TGTGCCAGCACCAAGTCCCGGACTAGCGGGAGCACCGGGGAGCTGTTTTTT
V: TRBV6-4; size: few; D: TRBD1; J: TRBJ1-2; CDR3: CASRATGGLGYTF; DNA: TGTGCCAGCAGAGCGACAGGGGGCCTGGGCTACACCTTC
V: TRBV28; size: few; D: .; J: TRBJ2-7; CDR3: CASSLGPLYEQYF; DNA: TGTGCCAGCAGTTTAGGTCCCCTCTACGAGCAGTACTTC
V: TRBV28; size: few; D: .; J: TRBJ2-4; CDR3: CASTKIGFRGKNIQYF; DNA: TGTGCCAGCACCAAAATAGGGTTTCGTGGCAAAAACATTCAGTACTTC
V: TRBV5-4; size: .; D: .; J: TRBJ2-3; CDR3: CASSSAGALTDTQYF; DNA: TGTGCCAGCAGCTCGGCGGGGGCGCTGACAGATACGCAGTATTTT
V: TRBV5-4; size: few; D: .; J: TRBJ1-1; CDR3: CASSPGMGRSLNTEAFF; DNA: TGTGCCAGCAGCCCGGGGATGGGACGGTCTCTGAACACTGAAGCTTTCTTT
V: TRBV24-1; size: few; D: TRBD1; J: TRBJ2-2; CDR3: CATSEAGTGDTGELFF; DNA: TGTGCCACCAGTGAGGCCGGGACAGGGGACACCGGGGAGCTGTTTTTT
V: TRBV28; size: .; D: .; J: TRBJ1-5; CDR3: CASTSGVPTYQPQHF; DNA: TGTGCCAGCACTTCAGGGGTCCCGACTTATCAGCCCCAGCATTTT
V: TRBV9; size: .; D: TRBD2; J: TRBJ2-1; CDR3: CASSEGTSGRAYEQFF; DNA: TGTGCCAGCAGCGAGGGGACTAGCGGGAGGGCCTATGAGCAGTTCTTC
V: TRBV7-2; size: .; D: .; J: TRBJ1-1; CDR3: CASSFTPSSRGEAFF; DNA: TGTGCCAGCAGCTTCACCCCCTCTAGTAGAGGTGAAGCTTTCTTT
V: TRBV7-2; size: many; D: .; J: TRBJ1-4; CDR3: CASSLGHSTNEKLFF; DNA: TGTGCCAGCAGCTTAGGGCATTCAACTAATGAAAAACTGTTTTTT
V: TRBV7-9; size: .; D: .; J: TRBJ2-2; CDR3: CASSFPAGKAGELFF; DNA: TGTGCCAGCAGCTTTCCGGCAGGGAAGGCCGGGGAGCTGTTTTTT
V: TRBV27; size: .; D: TRBD1; J: TRBJ1-5; CDR3: CASSPSQGGNQPQHF; DNA: TGTGCCAGCAGCCCCTCCCAGGGGGGGAATCAGCCCCAGCATTTT
V: TRBV7-8; size: few; D: .; J: TRBJ2-1; CDR3: CASRPGQTSYNEQFF; DNA: TGTGCCAGCAGGCCGGGACAAACGTCCTACAATGAGCAGTTCTTC
V: TRBV9; size: .; D: .; J: TRBJ2-6; CDR3: CASSVPGAGANVLTF; DNA: TGTGCCAGCAGCGTGCCGGGCGCTGGGGCCAACGTCCTGACTTTC
V: TRBV20-1; size: few; D: .; J: TRBJ1-3; CDR3: CSAAPGFGNTIYF; DNA: TGCAGTGCGGCTCCAGGGTTTGGAAACACCATATATTTT
V: TRBV7-2; size: many; D: .; J: TRBJ2-3; CDR3: CASSSTGQFSSASTDTQYF; DNA: TGTGCCAGCAGCTCCACCGGACAGTTTAGTTCGGCCAGCACAGATACGCAGTATTTT
V: TRBV7-9; size: few; D: .; J: TRBJ1-1; CDR3: CASVDPNTEAFF; DNA: TGTGCCAGCGTGGACCCGAACACTGAAGCTTTCTTT
V: TRBV6-6; size: many; D: .; J: TRBJ1-1; CDR3: CASSNTGGPTEAFF; DNA: TGTGCCAGCAGTAACACCGGAGGCCCCACTGAAGCTTTCTTT
V: TRBV7-3; size: .; D: .; J: TRBJ1-1; CDR3: CASSSSLGVDTEAFF; DNA: TGTGCCAGCAGCTCATCGTTGGGGGTGGACACTGAAGCTTTCTTT
V: TRBV7-2; size: few; D: TRBD2; J: TRBJ2-1; CDR3: CASSPRLAQSSYNEQFF; DNA: TGTGCCAGCAGCCCGAGACTAGCGCAGAGCTCCTACAATGAGCAGTTCTTC
V: TRBV6-2/TRBV6-3; size: .; D: .; J: TRBJ2-7; CDR3: CASRTTGLPKYEQYF; DNA: TGTGCCAGCAGGACAACAGGACTCCCAAAATACGAGCAGTACTTC
V: TRBV27; size: .; D: .; J: TRBJ1-1; CDR3: CASSLPSGEAFF; DNA: TGTGCCAGCAGTCTCCCGTCCGGTGAAGCTTTCTTT
V: TRBV7-2; size: many; D: TRBD1; J: TRBJ1-6; CDR3: CASSLTGTGSSYNSPLHF; DNA: TGTGCCAGCAGCTTAACCGGGACAGGGAGCTCCTATAATTCACCCCTCCACTTT
V: TRBV20-1; size: .; D: .; J: TRBJ2-7; CDR3: CSARRTDYEQYF; DNA: TGCAGTGCTAGAAGGACAGACTACGAGCAGTACTTC
V: TRBV4-3; size: .; D: .; J: TRBJ2-2; CDR3: CASSHLGVRGDLVGELFF; DNA: TGCGCCAGCAGCCACTTAGGAGTAAGGGGGGACCTAGTCGGGGAGCTGTTTTTT
V: TRBV29-1; size: few; D: .; J: TRBJ2-7; CDR3: CSVGRTHNHEQYF; DNA: TGCAGCGTCGGTAGGACCCACAACCACGAGCAGTACTTC
V: TRBV19; size: .; D: .; J: TRBJ2-1; CDR3: CASNSLTGLENEQFF; DNA: TGTGCCAGTAACTCACTTACAGGGCTTGAGAATGAGCAGTTCTTC
V: TRBV19; size: .; D: TRBD2; J: TRBJ2-4; CDR3: CASSFRLAGAFEPTAKNIQYF; DNA: TGTGCCAGTAGTTTCCGACTAGCGGGAGCTTTTGAGCCGACGGCCAAAAACATTCAGTACTTC
V: TRBV18; size: .; D: .; J: TRBJ1-5; CDR3: CASSRGGDRGNQPQHF; DNA: TGTGCCAGCTCACGAGGGGGGGATAGGGGCAATCAGCCCCAGCATTTT
V: TRBV19; size: .; D: .; J: TRBJ2-2; CDR3: CASHWGEYGTGELFF; DNA: TGTGCCAGTCACTGGGGGGAGTATGGAACCGGGGAGCTGTTTTTT
V: TRBV7-8; size: .; D: .; J: TRBJ2-6; CDR3: CASSLGSPNSGANVLTF; DNA: TGTGCCAGCAGCTTAGGCTCCCCAAACTCTGGGGCCAACGTCCTGACTTTC
V: TRBV20-1; size: .; D: .; J: TRBJ2-1; CDR3: CSLRSAGSYNEQFF; DNA: TGCAGCCTCCGGTCGGCAGGTTCCTACAATGAGCAGTTCTTC
V: TRBV5-1; size: .; D: TRBD2; J: TRBJ2-7; CDR3: CASSQTSGSIANEQYF; DNA: TGCGCCAGCAGCCAGACTAGCGGGAGTATCGCCAACGAGCAGTACTTC
V: TRBV6-1; size: .; D: TRBD2; J: TRBJ2-3; CDR3: CASRSRRGTSTDTQYF; DNA: TGTGCCAGCAGGTCCCGGCGGGGGACTAGCACAGATACGCAGTATTTT
V: TRBV29-1; size: .; D: .; J: TRBJ2-5; CDR3: CSVLVGAGPETQYF; DNA: TGCAGCGTGTTAGTTGGGGCAGGGCCAGAGACCCAGTACTTC
V: TRBV20-1; size: .; D: .; J: TRBJ2-5; CDR3: CSGREAQETQYF; DNA: TGCAGTGGAAGGGAGGCCCAAGAGACCCAGTACTTC
V: TRBV7-2; size: many; D: TRBD2; J: TRBJ2-1; CDR3: CASSLFTLGRNEQFF; DNA: TGTGCCAGCAGCTTATTTACCCTCGGGAGGAATGAGCAGTTCTTC
V: TRBV6-2/TRBV6-3; size: few; D: .; J: TRBJ2-5; CDR3: CASSQFVYGRAKETQYF; DNA: TGTGCCAGCAGTCAGTTCGTCTACGGAAGAGCAAAGGAGACCCAGTACTTC